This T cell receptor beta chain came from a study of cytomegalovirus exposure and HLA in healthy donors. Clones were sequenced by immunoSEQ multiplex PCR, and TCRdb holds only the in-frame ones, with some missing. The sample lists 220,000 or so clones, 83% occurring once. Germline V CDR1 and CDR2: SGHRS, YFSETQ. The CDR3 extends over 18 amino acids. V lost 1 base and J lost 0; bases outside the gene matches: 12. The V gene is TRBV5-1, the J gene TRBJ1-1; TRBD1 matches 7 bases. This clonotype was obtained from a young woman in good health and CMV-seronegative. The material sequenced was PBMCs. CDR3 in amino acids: CASSLRKQGIGMNTEAFF. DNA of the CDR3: TGCGCCAGCAGCTTGAGGAAACAGGGGATAGGGATGAACACTGAAGCTTTCTTT.